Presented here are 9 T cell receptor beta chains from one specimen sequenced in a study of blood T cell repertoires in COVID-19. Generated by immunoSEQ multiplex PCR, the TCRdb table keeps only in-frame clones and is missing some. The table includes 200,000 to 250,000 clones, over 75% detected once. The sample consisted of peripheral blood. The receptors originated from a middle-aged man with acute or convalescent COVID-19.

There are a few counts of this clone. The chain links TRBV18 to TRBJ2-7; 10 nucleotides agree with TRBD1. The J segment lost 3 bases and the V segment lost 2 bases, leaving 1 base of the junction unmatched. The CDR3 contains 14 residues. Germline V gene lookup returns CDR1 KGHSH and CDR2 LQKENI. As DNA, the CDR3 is TGTGCCAGCTCACCAGGACAGGGGGTCTACGAGCAGTACTTC. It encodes CASSPGQGVYEQYF.

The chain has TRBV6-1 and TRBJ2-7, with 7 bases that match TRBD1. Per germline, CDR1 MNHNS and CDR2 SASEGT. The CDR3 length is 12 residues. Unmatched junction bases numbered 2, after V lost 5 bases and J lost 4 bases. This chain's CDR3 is CASSKQGYEQYF. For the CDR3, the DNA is TGTGCCAGCAGTAAACAGGGGTACGAGCAGTACTTC.

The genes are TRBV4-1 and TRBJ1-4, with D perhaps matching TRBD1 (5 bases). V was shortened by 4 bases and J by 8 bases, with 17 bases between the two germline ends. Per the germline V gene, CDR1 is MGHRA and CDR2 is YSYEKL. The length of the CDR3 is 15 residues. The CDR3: CASSPGSSDSEKLFF. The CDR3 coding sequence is TGCGCCAGCAGCCCGGGCTCCTCCGACAGCGAAAAACTGTTTTTT.

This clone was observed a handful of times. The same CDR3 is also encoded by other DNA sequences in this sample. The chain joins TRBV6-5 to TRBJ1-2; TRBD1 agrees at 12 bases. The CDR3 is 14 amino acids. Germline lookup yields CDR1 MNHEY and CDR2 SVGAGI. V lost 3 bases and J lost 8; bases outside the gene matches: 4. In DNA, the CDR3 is TGTGCCAGCAGTTATACGGGACAGGGGGCGGGCTACACCTTC. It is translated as CASSYTGQGAGYTF.

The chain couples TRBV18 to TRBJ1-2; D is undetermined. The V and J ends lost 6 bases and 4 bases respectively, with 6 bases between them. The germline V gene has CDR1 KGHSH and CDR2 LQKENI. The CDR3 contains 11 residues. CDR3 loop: CASSDIYGYTF. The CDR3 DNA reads TGTGCCAGCTCCGACATCTATGGCTACACCTTC.

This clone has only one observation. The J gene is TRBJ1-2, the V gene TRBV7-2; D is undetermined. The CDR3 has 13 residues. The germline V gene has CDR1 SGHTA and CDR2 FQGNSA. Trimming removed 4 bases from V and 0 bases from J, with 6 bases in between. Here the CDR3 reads CASSSKPNYGYTF. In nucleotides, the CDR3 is TGTGCCAGCAGCTCAAAGCCTAACTATGGCTACACCTTC.

CDR3 coding DNA: TGTGCCAGCAGCGTAGCCAGCGGGGGGGCCCCAGATACGCAGTATTTT. As protein: CASSVASGGAPDTQYF. V gene TRBV9 combines with J gene TRBJ2-3, with 10 bases matching TRBD2. The CDR3 sequence is 16 residues long. CDR1 and CDR2 (germline): SGDLS, YYNGEE. The V gene end was trimmed by 0 bases and the J gene end by 4 bases; junction bases not matched to a gene: 5. Full variable domain (remainder filled in from reference TRBV9 and TRBJ2-3): DSGVTQTPKHLITATGQRVTLRCSPRSGDLSVYWYQQSLDQGLQFLIQYYNGEERAKGNILERFSAQQFPDLHSELNLSSLELGDSALYFCASSVASGGAPDTQYFGPGTRLTVL.

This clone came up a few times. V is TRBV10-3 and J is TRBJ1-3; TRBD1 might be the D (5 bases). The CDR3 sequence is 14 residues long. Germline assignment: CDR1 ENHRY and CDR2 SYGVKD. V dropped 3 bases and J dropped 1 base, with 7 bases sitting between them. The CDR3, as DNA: TGTGCCATCAGTGACAGGGAATCTGGAAACACCATATATTTT. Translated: CAISDRESGNTIYF.

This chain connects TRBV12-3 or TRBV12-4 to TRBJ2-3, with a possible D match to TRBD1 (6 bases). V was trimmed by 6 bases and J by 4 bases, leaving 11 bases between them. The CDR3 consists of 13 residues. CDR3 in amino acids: CASSPGVPDTQYF. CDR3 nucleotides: TGTGCCAGCAGCCCAGGGGTTCCAGATACGCAGTATTTT.